Below are 20 T cell receptor beta chains sequenced from a single sample in a study of blood T cell repertoires in COVID-19. This table comes from immunoSEQ multiplex PCR, and its TCRdb copy is limited to in-frame clones, with some not included. The data show some 130,000 clones, around 84% seen once. The specimen sequenced was PBMCs or T cells enriched from blood (not recorded which). Source of these receptors: a man aged 35-49 years with acute COVID-19.

The rearrangement uses TRBV28 and TRBJ2-1; 7 bases agree with TRBD2. The ends lost 6 bases at V and 1 base at J; junction bases unmatched: 9. The CDR3 sequence is 16 residues long. Germline loops: CDR1 MDHEN, CDR2 SYDVKM. CDR3 nucleotide sequence: TGTGCCAGCAGCCCCTATCAGGGAGGGTCCTACAATGAGCAGTTCTTC. Its protein product is CASSPYQGGSYNEQFF.

This chain connects TRBV6-4 to TRBJ2-2, with 8 bases aligning to TRBD2. With V trimmed by 3 bases and J by 0 bases, 3 bases remained unmatched. Germline CDR1 MRHNA, CDR2 SNTAGT. This CDR3 region has 16 residues. CDR3 bases: TGTGCCAGCAGTGAGGCGGGAGGCACGAACACCGGGGAGCTGTTTTTT. Amino acid sequence: CASSEAGGTNTGELFF.

This chain joins TRBV5-6 and TRBJ1-1; possibly TRBD1 for D (5 bases). Germline CDR1 is SGHDT and CDR2 is YYEEEE. The CDR3 is 16 amino acids. The V gene lost 1 base and the J gene lost 5 bases, with 18 bases spanning the gap. CDR3: CASSLSLGGVNTEAFF. The CDR3 DNA sequence: TGTGCCAGCAGCTTGTCTCTCGGAGGGGTAAATACTGAAGCTTTCTTT.

For the CDR3, the DNA is TGTGCCAGTAGTTGGACTAGCGGGAACAACAATGAGCAGTTCTTC. This encodes CASSWTSGNNNEQFF. The V call is TRBV19, the J call TRBJ2-1, with 12 positions matching TRBD2. V trimming: 5 bases; J trimming: 5 bases; junction bases outside the gene matches: 4. CDR3 length equals 15 residues. Germline values: CDR1 LNHDA, CDR2 SQIVND (reference sequence).

The chain uses TRBV6-5 and TRBJ2-1; the D gene is possibly TRBD2 (5 bases). In germline, CDR1 is MNHEY, CDR2 SVGAGI. Trimming shortened V by 8 bases and J by 10 bases, and 12 bases separated the two germline ends. The CDR3 covers 11 residues. CDR3 bases: TGTGCCAGCGGGGAGATCAACGAGCAGTTCTTC. The encoded protein is CASGEINEQFF.

The chain has TRBV30 and TRBJ1-2, with 9 bases aligning to TRBD1. The CDR3 is 14 residues long. V lost 5 bases and J lost 4; bases outside the gene matches: 8. Germline values: CDR1 GTSNPN, CDR2 SVGIG (reference sequence). The CDR3 region has the DNA TGTGCCTGGGGGTTACAGGGGGCAGGCTATGGCTACACCTTC. Protein: CAWGLQGAGYGYTF.

This clone was observed once. CDR3 region: CASSYSGSGGINEQFF. CDR3 nucleotides: TGTGCCAGCAGTTATTCGGGTAGCGGGGGGATCAATGAGCAGTTCTTC. The V gene is TRBV6-9, the J gene TRBJ2-1, with 10 bases that match TRBD2. CDR1 is MNHGY, CDR2 SVAAGI, per germline. The V gene end was trimmed by 0 bases and the J gene end by 6 bases; junction bases not matched to a gene: 5. CDR3 length: 16 amino acids.

This clone was seen more than once but under ten times. The chain employs TRBV29-1 and TRBJ2-3; D uncertain. The germline V gene has CDR1 SQVTM and CDR2 ANQGSEA. The CDR3 runs 16 residues. Trimming pared 3 bases from V and 2 bases from J, leaving 18 bases between. CDR3: CSVDHPSYIYTDTQYF. CDR3 bases: TGCAGCGTTGACCATCCCAGTTATATTTACACAGATACGCAGTATTTT.

The chain links TRBV5-8 to TRBJ2-7, with unresolved D. This CDR3 spans 11 amino acids. V gave up 4 bases and J gave up 4 bases, with 6 bases separating them. Germline V gene sequence: CDR1 SGHTS, CDR2 YDEGEE. The CDR3 region is CASSLRYEQYF. CDR3 sequence (DNA): TGTGCCAGCAGCCTCAGGTACGAGCAGTACTTC.

V gene TRBV9 combines with J gene TRBJ2-7, with 10 bases that match TRBD1. From germline, CDR1 is SGDLS and CDR2 YYNGEE. V trimming: 2 bases; J trimming: 2 bases; junction bases outside the gene matches: 4. This CDR3 has 15 amino acids. Here the CDR3 DNA reads TGTGCCAGCAGCGTGTCGACAGGGGGCACCTACGAGCAGTACTTC. Amino acid sequence: CASSVSTGGTYEQYF.

This clone turned up a few times. V gene TRBV2 combines with J gene TRBJ1-4; D may be TRBD1 (5 bases). The germline gives CDR1 SNHLY, CDR2 FYNNEI. There are 15 residues in the CDR3. Trimming cost V 8 bases and J 4 bases, with 17 bases left between them. The CDR3 here is CASAMLDSFNEKLFF. CDR3 nucleotides: TGTGCCAGCGCGATGTTAGACAGTTTTAATGAAAAACTGTTTTTT.

The V and J genes are TRBV15 and TRBJ1-4; 10 nucleotides align to TRBD1. This CDR3 region has 16 residues. Losses at the gene ends were 0 bases for V and 7 bases for J; bases not matched to a gene: 5. The germline V gene encodes CDR1 LNHNV and CDR2 YYDKDF (reference sequence). The CDR3 DNA is TGTGCCACCAGCAGAGATGCCGGACAGGGGGGTGAAAAACTGTTTTTT. It codes for CATSRDAGQGGEKLFF.

This clone has a single count. J is TRBJ1-2 and V is TRBV12-3 or TRBV12-4; no clear D. V dropped 1 base and J dropped 4 bases, with 7 bases sitting between them. The length of the CDR3 is 13 residues. As DNA, the CDR3 is TGTGCCAGCAGTTTAGAATCCGTCTATGGCTACACCTTC. Encoded protein: CASSLESVYGYTF.

The chain uses TRBV6-5 and TRBJ1-6, with 8 bases that match TRBD1. This CDR3 contains 15 residues. CDR1 and CDR2 from the germline V gene are MNHEY and SVGAGI. V lost 5 bases and J lost 7; bases outside the gene matches: 7. The CDR3, as DNA: TGTGCCAGCAGTAATGGACAGGGCGGGAATTCACCCCTCCACTTT. This gives the protein CASSNGQGGNSPLHF.

By sample share, this clone is medium-sized. The genes are TRBV11-2 and TRBJ1-2, with D perhaps matching TRBD1 (6 bases). CDR1 and CDR2 (germline): SGHAT, FQNNGV. V dropped 0 bases and J dropped 2 bases, with 16 bases sitting between them. The CDR3 loop spans 17 amino acids. Here the CDR3 reads CASSLETGQGWNYGYTF. The CDR3 nucleotides read TGTGCCAGCAGCTTAGAGACAGGCCAAGGGTGGAACTATGGCTACACCTTC.

This chain links TRBV19 with TRBJ1-1, with TRBD1 as a possible D gene (5 bases). Germline V gene lookup returns CDR1 LNHDA and CDR2 SQIVND (reference sequence). Trimming removed 5 bases from V and 0 bases from J, with 13 bases in between. This CDR3 region has 15 residues. CDR3 region: CASSSRGLLNTEAFF. The CDR3 DNA reads TGTGCCAGTAGTTCCCGGGGACTCCTGAACACTGAAGCTTTCTTT.

The chain carries TRBV5-1 and TRBJ2-7; TRBD1 might be the D (6 bases). Trimming cost V 3 bases and J 7 bases, with 23 bases left between them. Germline V gene data show CDR1 as SGHRS and CDR2 as YFSETQ. The CDR3 spans 16 residues. CDR3 sequence (DNA): TGCGCCAGCAGCTCCGCAGGGGCCTGGGCCCTCGGGGAGCAGTACTTC. Translating gives CASSSAGAWALGEQYF. Full variable domain (outside the CDR3, taken from reference TRBV5-1 and TRBJ2-7): KAGVTQTPRYLIKTRGQQVTLSCSPISGHRSVSWYQQTPGQGLQFLFEYFSETQRNKGNFPGRFSGRQFSNSRSEMNVSTLELGDSALYLCASSSAGAWALGEQYFGPGTRLTVT.

The chain is built from TRBV5-6 and TRBJ1-5; the D is unclear. Trimming shortened V by 2 bases and J by 5 bases, and 11 bases separated the two germline ends. Germline V gene lookup returns CDR1 SGHDT and CDR2 YYEEEE. The CDR3 length is 14 residues. The CDR3 DNA sequence: TGTGCCAGCAGCTTACTCCTACTTTATCAGCCCCAGCATTTT. It specifies CASSLLLLYQPQHF.

This chain joins TRBV6-4 and TRBJ2-3, with D possibly matching TRBD1 (5 bases). This CDR3 contains 13 residues. Germline CDR1 reads MRHNA; CDR2 reads SNTAGT. V lost 6 bases to trimming and J lost 3 bases, with 10 bases between them. The CDR3 is CASRGLGTDTQYF. The CDR3 coding sequence is TGTGCCAGCAGGGGGCTAGGAACAGATACGCAGTATTTT.

The count of this clone is one. The chain couples TRBV5-4 to TRBJ1-2; D uncertain. Trimming pared 5 bases from V and 5 bases from J, leaving 22 bases between. The CDR3 runs 16 residues. Germline V CDR1 and CDR2: SGHNT, YYREEE (reference sequence). The DNA for the CDR3 is TGTGCCAGCAGTCCAGGAGGCACCAACTCTCTATATGGCTACACCTTC. Residues: CASSPGGTNSLYGYTF.